This TCR beta chain derives from a study of blood T cell repertoires in COVID-19. Overall study: The United States, Italy and Spain provided the acute and convalescent COVID-19 samples.

Using immunoSEQ multiplex PCR, the repertoire was profiled, and TCRdb retains in-frame clones only, with some absent. This sample has 95,000 to 150,000 clones, with about 79% found just once. V was clipped by 0 bases and J by 6 bases; unmatched bases: 0. CDR3 length equals 14 residues. Germline values: CDR1 SGHRS, CDR2 YFSETQ. Sequenced material: peripheral blood. This TCR was recovered from a woman of 80 years or more with acute or convalescent COVID-19. The rearrangement joins TRBV5-1 to TRBJ2-2, with TRBD1 identical over 9 bases. CDR3 bases: TGCGCCAGCAGCTTGGGGACAGGGGCCGGGGAGCTGTTTTTT. Translated, it gives CASSLGTGAGELFF. The whole variable domain, filled in from reference TRBV5-1 and TRBJ2-2, reads KAGVTQTPRYLIKTRGQQVTLSCSPISGHRSVSWYQQTPGQGLQFLFEYFSETQRNKGNFPGRFSGRQFSNSRSEMNVSTLELGDSALYLCASSLGTGAGELFFGEGSRLTVL.